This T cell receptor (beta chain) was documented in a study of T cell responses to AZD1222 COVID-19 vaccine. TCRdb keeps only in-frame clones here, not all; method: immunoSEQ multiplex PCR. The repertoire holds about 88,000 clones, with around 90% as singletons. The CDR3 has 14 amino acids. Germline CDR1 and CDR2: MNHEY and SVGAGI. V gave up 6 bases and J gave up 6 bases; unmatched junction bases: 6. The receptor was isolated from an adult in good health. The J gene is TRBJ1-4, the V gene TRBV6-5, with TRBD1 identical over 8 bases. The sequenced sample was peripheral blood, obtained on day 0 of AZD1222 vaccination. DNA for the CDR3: TGTGCCAGCAGACGGGACAGGAGGGATGAAAAACTGTTTTTT. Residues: CASRRDRRDEKLFF.